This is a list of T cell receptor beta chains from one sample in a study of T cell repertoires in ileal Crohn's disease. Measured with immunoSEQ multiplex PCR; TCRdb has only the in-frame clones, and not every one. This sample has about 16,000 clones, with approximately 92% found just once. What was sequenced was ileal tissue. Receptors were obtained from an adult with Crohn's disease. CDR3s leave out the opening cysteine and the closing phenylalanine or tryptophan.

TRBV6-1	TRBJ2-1	ASSDFGYNEQF
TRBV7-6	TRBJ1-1	ASSFKTGRASEAF
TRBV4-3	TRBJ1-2	ASSPGRTGGYGYT
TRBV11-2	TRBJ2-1	ASSFGSFSYNEQF
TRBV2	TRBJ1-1	ASSGQLNTEAF
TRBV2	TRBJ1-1	ASGGDTEAF
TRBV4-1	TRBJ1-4	ASSQQTGVHEKLF
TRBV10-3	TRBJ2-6	AISESGTAFSGANVLT
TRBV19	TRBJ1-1	ASSSRGLNTEAF
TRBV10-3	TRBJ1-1	AISPGSEAF
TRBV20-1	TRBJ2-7	SARGSYEQY
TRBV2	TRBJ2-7	ASSFTGGGLYEQY
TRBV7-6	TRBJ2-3	ASSTGLAVTDTQY
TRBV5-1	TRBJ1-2	ASSSGFTNYGYT
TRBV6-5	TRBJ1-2	ASSYSSGFGYGYT
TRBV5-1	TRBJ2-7	ASSLGQIYEQY
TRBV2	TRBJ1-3	ASTVLGLRAGNTIY
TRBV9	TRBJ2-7	ASSAAPEAYEQY
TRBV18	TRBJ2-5	ASSPPSVGETQY
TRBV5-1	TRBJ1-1	ASSLVVGGTEAF
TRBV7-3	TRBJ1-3	ASSQQGSNTIY
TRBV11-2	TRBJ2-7	ASSLDGTDYEQY
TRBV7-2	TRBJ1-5	ASSADGSNQPQH
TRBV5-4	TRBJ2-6	ASSSGGKSGANVLT
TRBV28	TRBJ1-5	ASSDGTGMNQPQH
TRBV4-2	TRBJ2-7	ASSQGRQGARSYEQY
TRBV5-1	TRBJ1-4	ASSRQGPNEKLF
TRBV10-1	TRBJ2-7	ASSEDGDSYEQY
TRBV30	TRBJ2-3	AWSVGGPGTDTQY
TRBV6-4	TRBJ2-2	ASSEARGGELF
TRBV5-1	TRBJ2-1	ASSPGTTADEQF
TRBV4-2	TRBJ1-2	ASSQEDGDSLYGYT
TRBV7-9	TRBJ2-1	ASSPLGQYNEQF
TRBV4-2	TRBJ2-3	ASSPGLAGGPGTDTQY
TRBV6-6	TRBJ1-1	ASSYSGGAF